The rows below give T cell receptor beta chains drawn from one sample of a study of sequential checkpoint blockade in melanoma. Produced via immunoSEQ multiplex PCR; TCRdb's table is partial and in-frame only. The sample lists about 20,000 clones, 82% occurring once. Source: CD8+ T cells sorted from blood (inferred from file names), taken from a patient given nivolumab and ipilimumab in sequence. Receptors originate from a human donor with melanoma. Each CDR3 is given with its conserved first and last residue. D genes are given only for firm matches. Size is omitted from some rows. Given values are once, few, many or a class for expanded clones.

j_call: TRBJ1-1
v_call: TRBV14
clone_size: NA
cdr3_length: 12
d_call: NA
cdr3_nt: NA
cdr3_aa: CASSQGVGTGTF

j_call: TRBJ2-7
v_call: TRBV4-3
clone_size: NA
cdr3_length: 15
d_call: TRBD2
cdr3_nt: TGCGCCAGCAGCCAAGACCTAGCGGGGTCCTACGAGCAGTACTTC
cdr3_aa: CASSQDLAGSYEQYF

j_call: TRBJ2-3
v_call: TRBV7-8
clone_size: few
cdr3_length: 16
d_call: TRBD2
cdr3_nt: TGTGCCAGCAGCTTAGGGAAGCGGGGGCCCACAGATACGCAGTATTTT
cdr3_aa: CASSLGKRGPTDTQYF

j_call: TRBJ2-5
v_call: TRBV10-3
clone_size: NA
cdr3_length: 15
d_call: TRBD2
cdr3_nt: TGTGCCATCAGTTCTAGCGGGGGGGACCAAGAGACCCAGTACTTC
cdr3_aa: CAISSSGGDQETQYF

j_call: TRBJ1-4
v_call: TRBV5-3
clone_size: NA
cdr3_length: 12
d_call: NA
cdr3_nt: TGTGCCAGAAGCCGCCGGGGGGGGAAACTGTTTTTT
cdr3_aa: CARSRRGGKLFF

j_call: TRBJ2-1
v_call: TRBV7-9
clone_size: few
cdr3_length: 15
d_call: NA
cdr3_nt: TGTGCCAGCAGCTTATCCCAGGGATCCTACAATGAGCAGTTCTTC
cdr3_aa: CASSLSQGSYNEQFF

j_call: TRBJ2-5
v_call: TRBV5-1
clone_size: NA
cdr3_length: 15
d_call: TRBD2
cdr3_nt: TGCGCCAGCAGGGGTAATAGCGGGGCGCGGGAGACCCAGTACTTC
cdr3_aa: CASRGNSGARETQYF

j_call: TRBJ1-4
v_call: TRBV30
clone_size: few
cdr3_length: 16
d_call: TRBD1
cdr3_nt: TGTGCCTGGAGTGTTTTATTGGACAGGTCGAGTGAAAAACTGTTTTTT
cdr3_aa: CAWSVLLDRSSEKLFF

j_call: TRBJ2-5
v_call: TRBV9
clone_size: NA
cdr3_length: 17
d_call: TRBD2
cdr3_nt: TGTGCCAGCAGCGATGGGACTAGCGGGGCGGGGAGAGAGACCCAGTACTTC
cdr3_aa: CASSDGTSGAGRETQYF

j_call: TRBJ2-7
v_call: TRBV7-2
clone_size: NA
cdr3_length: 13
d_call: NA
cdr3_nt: TGTGCCAGCAGCTTAGCCGAAGCTCGCGAGCAGTACTTC
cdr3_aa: CASSLAEAREQYF

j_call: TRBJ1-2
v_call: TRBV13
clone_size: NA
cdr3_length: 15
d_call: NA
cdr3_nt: TGTGCCAGCAGCTTAGCGTGGGGGCAGGGGAATGGCTACACCTTC
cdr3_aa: CASSLAWGQGNGYTF

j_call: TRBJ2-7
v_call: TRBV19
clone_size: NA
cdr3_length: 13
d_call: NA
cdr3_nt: TGTGCCAGTAGTATAGTCTACTCCTACGAGCAGTACTTC
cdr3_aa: CASSIVYSYEQYF

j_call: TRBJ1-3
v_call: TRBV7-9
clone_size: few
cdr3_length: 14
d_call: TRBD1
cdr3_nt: TGTGCCAGCACCCAGACAGGGCCTGGAAACACCATATATTTT
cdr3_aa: CASTQTGPGNTIYF

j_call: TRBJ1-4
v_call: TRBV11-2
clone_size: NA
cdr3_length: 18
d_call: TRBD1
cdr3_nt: TGTGCCAGCAGCTTACGATCCCCCGGACAGGGGAGACATGAAAAACTGTTTTTT
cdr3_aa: CASSLRSPGQGRHEKLFF

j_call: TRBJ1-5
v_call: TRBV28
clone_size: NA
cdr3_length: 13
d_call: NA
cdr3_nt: TGTGCCAGCAGTTTTGCCCGGAATCAGCCCCAGCATTTT
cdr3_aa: CASSFARNQPQHF

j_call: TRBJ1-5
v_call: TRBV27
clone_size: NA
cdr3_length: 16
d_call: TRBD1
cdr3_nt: TGTGCCAGCAGTTTATTAGGACAGGGGGCAACTCAGCCCCAGCATTTT
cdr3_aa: CASSLLGQGATQPQHF

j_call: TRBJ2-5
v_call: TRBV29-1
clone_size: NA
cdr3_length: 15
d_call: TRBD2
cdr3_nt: TGCAGCGTTGAAGGTGCGGGGGTCTACCAAGAGACCCAGTACTTC
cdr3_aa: CSVEGAGVYQETQYF

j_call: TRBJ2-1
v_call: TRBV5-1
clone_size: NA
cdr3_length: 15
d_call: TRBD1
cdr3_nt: TGCGCCAGCAGCTATGGGACAGGGGGCCTTAATGAGCAGTTCTTC
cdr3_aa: CASSYGTGGLNEQFF

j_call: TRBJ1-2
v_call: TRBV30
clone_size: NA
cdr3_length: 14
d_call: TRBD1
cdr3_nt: TGTGCCTGGAGTGTTTTTAGGGGGCTTAGTGGCTACACCTTC
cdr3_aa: CAWSVFRGLSGYTF

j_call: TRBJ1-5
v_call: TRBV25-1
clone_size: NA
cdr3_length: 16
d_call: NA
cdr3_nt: TGTGCCAGCAGAGGACACGCCACGTATAGCAATCAGCCCCAGCATTTT
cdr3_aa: CASRGHATYSNQPQHF

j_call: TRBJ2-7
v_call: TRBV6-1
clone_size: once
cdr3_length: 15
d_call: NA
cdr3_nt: TGTGCCAGCAGTGCCCGGGACACCCGGAACTACGAGCAGTACTTC
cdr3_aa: CASSARDTRNYEQYF

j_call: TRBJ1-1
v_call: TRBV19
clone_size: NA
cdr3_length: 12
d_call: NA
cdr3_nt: TGTGCCAGTAGGATGGGGAGCACTGAAGCTTTCTTT
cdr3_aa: CASRMGSTEAFF

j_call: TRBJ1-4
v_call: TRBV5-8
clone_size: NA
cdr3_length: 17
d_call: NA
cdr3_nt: TGTGCCAGCAGCCCCGGTTTGGAGGTTTGGACTAATGAAAAACTGTTTTTT
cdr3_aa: CASSPGLEVWTNEKLFF

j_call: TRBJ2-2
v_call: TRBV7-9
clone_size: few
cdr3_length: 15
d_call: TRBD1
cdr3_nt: TGTGCCAGCAGCTTACCAATACAGGGGGCCGGGGAGCTGTTTTTT
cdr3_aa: CASSLPIQGAGELFF

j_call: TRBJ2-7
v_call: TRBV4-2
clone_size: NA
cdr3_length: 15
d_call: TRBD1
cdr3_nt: TGTGCCAGCTCTCCTCCGGGACAGGGGTCCTACGAGCAGTACTTC
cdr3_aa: CASSPPGQGSYEQYF

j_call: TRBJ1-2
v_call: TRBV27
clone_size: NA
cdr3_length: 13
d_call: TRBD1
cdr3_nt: TGTGCCAGCAGCTCCGGGACAGGGGTTGGCTACACCTTC
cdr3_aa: CASSSGTGVGYTF

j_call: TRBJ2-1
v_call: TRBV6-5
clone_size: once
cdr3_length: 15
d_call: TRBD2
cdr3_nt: TGTGCCAGCAGCCTACTAGCGGGGGGGCCTATTCTCCCGTTCTTC
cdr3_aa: CASSLLAGGPILPFF

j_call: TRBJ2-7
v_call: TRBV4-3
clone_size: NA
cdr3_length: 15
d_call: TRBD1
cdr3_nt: TGCGCCAGCAGCCAAGAACAGGGGGAATATAACGAGCAGTACTTC
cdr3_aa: CASSQEQGEYNEQYF

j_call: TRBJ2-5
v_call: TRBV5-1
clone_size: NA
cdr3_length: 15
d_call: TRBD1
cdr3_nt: TGCGCCAGCAGTTTCGAGACAGGGACCCAAGAGACCCAGTACTTC
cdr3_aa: CASSFETGTQETQYF

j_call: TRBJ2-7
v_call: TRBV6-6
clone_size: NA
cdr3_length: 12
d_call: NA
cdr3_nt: TGTGCCAGCACAGGGAACCCCCACGAGCAGTACTTC
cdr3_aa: CASTGNPHEQYF

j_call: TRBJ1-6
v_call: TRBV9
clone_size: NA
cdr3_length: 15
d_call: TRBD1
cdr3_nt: TGTGCCAGCAGCGACAGGGGTTCCTATAATTCACCCCTCCACTTT
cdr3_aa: CASSDRGSYNSPLHF

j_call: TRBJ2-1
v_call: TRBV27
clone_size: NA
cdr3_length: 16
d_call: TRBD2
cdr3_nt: TGTGCCAGCAGTACCCGTCTAGCGGGGGGCGGGGGTGAGCAGTTCTTC
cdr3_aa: CASSTRLAGGGGEQFF

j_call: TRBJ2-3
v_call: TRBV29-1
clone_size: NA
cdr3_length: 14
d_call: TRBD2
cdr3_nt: TGCAGCGTTTCGGGACTAGCGGGAGGGGATACGCAGTATTTT
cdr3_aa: CSVSGLAGGDTQYF

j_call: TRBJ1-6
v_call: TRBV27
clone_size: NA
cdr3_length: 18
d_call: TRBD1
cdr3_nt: TGTGCCAGCAGCTTCTTATTCCGGGACAGTAAGGATAATTCACCCCTCCACTTT
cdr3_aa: CASSFLFRDSKDNSPLHF

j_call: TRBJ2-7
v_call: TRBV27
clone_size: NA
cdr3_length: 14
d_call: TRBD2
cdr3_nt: TGTGCCAGCAGTCAGAGCGGGATCCTCTACGAGCAGTACTTC
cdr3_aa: CASSQSGILYEQYF

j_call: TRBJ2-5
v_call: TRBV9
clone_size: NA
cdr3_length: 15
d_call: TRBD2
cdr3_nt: TGTGCCAGCGGTCGGGGCGGGGGGGCCGTAGAGACCCAGTACTTC
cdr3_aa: CASGRGGGAVETQYF

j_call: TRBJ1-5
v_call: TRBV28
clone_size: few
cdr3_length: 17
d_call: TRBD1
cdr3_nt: TGTGCCAGAGTAGATGGATGTGAGACAGGGGAATGGCAGCCCCAGCATTTT
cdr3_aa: CARVDGCETGEWQPQHF

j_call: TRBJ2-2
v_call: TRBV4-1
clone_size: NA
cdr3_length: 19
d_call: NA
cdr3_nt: TGCGCCAGCAGCGCGAGAACGGACAGCCAAAGGGGCAACACCGGGGAGCTGTTTTTT
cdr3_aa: CASSARTDSQRGNTGELFF

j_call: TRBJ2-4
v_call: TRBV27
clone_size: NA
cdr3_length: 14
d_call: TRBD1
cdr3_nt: TGTGCCAGCACCTACAGCCGGGACAGCAACATTCAGTACTTC
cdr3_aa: CASTYSRDSNIQYF

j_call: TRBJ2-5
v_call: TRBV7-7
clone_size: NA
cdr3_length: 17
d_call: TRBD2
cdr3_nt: TGTGCTAGCAGCTTAACCCCAGCGGGGGATGTGGGGGAGACCCAGTACTTC
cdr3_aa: CASSLTPAGDVGETQYF

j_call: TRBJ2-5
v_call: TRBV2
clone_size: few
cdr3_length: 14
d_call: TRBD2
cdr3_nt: TGTGCCAGCCGCAGCGGGGGGTACCAAGAGACCCAGTACTTC
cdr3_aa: CASRSGGYQETQYF